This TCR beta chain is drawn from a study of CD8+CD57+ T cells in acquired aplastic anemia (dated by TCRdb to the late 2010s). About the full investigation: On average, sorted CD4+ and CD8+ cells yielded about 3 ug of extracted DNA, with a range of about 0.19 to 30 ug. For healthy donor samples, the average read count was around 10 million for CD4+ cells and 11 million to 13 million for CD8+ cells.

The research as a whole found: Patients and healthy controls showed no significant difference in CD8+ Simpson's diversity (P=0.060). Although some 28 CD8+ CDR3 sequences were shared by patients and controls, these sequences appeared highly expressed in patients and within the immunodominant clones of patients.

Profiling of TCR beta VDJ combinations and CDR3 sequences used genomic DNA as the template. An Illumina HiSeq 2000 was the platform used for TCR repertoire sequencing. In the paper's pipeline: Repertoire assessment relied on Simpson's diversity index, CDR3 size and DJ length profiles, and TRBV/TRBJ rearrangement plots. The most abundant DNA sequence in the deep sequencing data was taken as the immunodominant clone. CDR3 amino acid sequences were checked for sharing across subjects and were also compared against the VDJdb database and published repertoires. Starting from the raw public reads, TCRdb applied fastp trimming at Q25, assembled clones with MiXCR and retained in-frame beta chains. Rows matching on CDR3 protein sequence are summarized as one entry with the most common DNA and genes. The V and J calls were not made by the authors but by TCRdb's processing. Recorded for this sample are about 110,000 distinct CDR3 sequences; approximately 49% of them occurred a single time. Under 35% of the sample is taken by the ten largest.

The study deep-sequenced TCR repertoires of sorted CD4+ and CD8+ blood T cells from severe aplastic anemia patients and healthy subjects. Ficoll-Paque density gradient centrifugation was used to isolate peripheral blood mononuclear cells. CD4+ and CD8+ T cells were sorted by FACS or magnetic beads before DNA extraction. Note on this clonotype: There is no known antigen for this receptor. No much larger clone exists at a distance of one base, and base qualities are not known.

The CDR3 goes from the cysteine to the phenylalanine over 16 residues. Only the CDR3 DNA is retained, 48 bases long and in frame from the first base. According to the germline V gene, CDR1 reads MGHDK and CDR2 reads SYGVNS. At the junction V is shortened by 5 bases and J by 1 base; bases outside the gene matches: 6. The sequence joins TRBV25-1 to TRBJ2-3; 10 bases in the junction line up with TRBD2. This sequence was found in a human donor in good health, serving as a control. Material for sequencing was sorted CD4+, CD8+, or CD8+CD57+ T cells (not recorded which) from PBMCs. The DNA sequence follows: TGTGCCAGCAGTCGCCAAGCGGGGGGGGGCACAGATACGCAGTATTTT. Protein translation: CASSRQAGGGTDTQYF. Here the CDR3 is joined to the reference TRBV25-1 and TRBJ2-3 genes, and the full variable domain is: EADIYQTPRYLVIGTGKKITLECSQTMGHDKMYWYQQDPGMELHLIHYSYGVNSTEKGDLSSESTVSRIRTEHFPLTLESARPSHTSQYLCASSRQAGGGTDTQYFGPGTRLTVL.